The 5 T cell receptor beta chains below all came from one sample that was sequenced in a study of T cells in Graves' hyperthyroidism and ophthalmopathy. Authors of the study amplified TCR beta CDR3 regions from RNA transcripts. The study used the HTBI primer set for a first-round RT-PCR of the TCR CDR3. TCRdb used MiXCR to reprocess the multiplex PCR reads, holding one entry per CDR3 protein. The sample contains a few hundred thousand distinct CDR3 sequences, around 19% of which appear only once. The sample comprised blood. These receptors were taken from a man aged 35 to 55 with Graves' hyperthyroidism.

This clonotype was recorded at least ten times. The chain links TRBV7-2 to TRBJ2-1; 7 bases agree with TRBD2. Germline V lookup: CDR1 SGHTA, CDR2 FQGNSA. V shed 5 bases and J 4 bases; nucleotides not matched to a gene: 5. The CDR3 spans 14 residues. The CDR3 spells CASSPSGKYNEQFF. The CDR3 DNA reads TGTGCCAGCAGCCCCAGCGGGAAATACAATGAGCAGTTCTTC.

J is TRBJ2-2 and V is TRBV20-1; 7 positions match TRBD1. The germline CDR1 and CDR2 sequences are DFQATT and SNEGSKA (reference sequence). This CDR3 contains 15 residues. J was trimmed by 3 bases and V by 6 bases; bases with no gene match: 10. The CDR3 DNA is TGCAGTGCATTCCCACAGGGGTGGGACACCGGGGAGCTGTTTTTT. This translates into CSAFPQGWDTGELFF.

This clonotype was counted at least ten times. The DNA for the CDR3 is TGCAGTGCTGGCCAGGGGTATAGCAATCAGCCCCAGCATTTT. Translation: CSAGQGYSNQPQHF. The chain joins TRBV20-1 to TRBJ1-5; possibly TRBD1 for D (6 bases). CDR1 and CDR2 from the germline V gene are DFQATT and SNEGSKA (reference sequence). The CDR3 consists of 14 residues. V was pared by 5 bases and J by 0 bases, with 11 bases between.

This chain joins TRBV28 and TRBJ1-5; possible D gene TRBD1, 6 bases. The germline CDR1 and CDR2 sequences are MDHEN and SYDVKM. The CDR3 spans 14 residues. Trimming removed 7 bases from V and 8 bases from J, with 18 bases in between. The CDR3: CASTPPGGYKPQHF. The CDR3 DNA is TGTGCCAGCACCCCCCCCGGGGGCTATAAGCCCCAGCATTTT.

The chain joins TRBV20-1 to TRBJ2-7; 11 nucleotides line up with TRBD1. The junction had 7 bases not matched to a gene; V was cut back by 5 bases and J by 7 bases. Germline CDR1 reads DFQATT; CDR2 reads SNEGSKA (reference sequence). The CDR3 contains 13 residues. In DNA, the CDR3 is TGCAGTGCTTCGGGACAGGGGGTAATAGAGCAGTACTTC. It encodes CSASGQGVIEQYF.